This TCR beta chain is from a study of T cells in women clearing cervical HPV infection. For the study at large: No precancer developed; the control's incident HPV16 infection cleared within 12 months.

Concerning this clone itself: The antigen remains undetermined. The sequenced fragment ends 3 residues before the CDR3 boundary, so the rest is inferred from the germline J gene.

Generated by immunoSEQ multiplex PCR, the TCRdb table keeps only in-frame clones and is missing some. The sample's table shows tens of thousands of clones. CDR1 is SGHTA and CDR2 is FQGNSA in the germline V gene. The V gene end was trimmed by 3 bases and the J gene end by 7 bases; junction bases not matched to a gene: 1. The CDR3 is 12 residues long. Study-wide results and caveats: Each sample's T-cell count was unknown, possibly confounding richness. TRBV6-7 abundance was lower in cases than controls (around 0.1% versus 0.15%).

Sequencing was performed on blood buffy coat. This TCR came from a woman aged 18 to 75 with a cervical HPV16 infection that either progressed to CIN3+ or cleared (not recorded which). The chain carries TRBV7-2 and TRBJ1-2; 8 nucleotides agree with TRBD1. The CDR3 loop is CASSFGTGGYTF. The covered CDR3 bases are TGTGCCAGCAGCTTTGGGACAGGTGGC.